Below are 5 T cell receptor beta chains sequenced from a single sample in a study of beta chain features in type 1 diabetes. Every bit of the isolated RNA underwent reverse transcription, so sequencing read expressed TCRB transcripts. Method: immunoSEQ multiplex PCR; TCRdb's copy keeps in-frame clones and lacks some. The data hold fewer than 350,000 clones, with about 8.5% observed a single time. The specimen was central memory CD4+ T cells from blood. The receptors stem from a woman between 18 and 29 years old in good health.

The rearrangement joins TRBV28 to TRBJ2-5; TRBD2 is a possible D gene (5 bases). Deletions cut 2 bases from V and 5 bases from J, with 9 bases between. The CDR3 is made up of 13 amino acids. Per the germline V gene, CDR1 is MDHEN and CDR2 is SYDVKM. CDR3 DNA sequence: TGTGCCAGCAGTTTACCGGGATCGGAGACCCAGTACTTC. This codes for CASSLPGSETQYF.

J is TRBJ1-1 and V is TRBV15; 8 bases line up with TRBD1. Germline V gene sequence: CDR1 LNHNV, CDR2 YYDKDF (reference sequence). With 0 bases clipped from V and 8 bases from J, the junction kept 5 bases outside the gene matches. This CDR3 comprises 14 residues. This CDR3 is CATSRDRGLREAFF. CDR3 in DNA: TGTGCCACCAGCAGAGACAGGGGGCTTAGGGAAGCTTTCTTT.

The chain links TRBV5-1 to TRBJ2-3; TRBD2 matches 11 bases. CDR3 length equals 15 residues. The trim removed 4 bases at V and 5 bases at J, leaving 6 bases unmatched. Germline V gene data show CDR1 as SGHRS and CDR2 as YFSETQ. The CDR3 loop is CASSPLLAGEDTQYF. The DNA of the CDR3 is TGCGCCAGCAGCCCTCTACTAGCGGGAGAAGATACGCAGTATTTT. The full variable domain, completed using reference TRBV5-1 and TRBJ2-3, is KAGVTQTPRYLIKTRGQQVTLSCSPISGHRSVSWYQQTPGQGLQFLFEYFSETQRNKGNFPGRFSGRQFSNSRSEMNVSTLELGDSALYLCASSPLLAGEDTQYFGPGTRLTVL.

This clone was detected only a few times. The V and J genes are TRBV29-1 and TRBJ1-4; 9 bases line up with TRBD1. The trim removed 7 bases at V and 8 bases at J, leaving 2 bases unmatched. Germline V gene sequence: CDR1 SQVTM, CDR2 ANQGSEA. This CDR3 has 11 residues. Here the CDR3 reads CSAGTGEKLFF. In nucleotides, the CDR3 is TGCAGCGCCGGGACAGGGGAAAAACTGTTTTTT.

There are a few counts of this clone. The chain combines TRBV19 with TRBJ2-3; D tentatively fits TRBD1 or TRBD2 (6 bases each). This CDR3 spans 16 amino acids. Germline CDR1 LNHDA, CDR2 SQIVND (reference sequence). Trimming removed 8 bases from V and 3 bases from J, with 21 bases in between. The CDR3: CASSLNVGGGTDTQYF. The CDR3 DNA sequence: TGTGCCAGTTCCCTTAATGTAGGAGGGGGTACAGATACGCAGTATTTT.